This record covers a single TCR beta chain. These data originate in a study of CD8+CD57+ T cells in acquired aplastic anemia. Profiles of TCR beta VDJ and CDR3 were generated from a genomic DNA template. TCRdb reprocessed the reads via MiXCR and lists one record per CDR3 protein. The profile shows 150,000 to 200,000 distinct CDR3 sequences, around 50% of them singletons. This CDR3 is 17 amino acids long. From germline, CDR1 is LNHNV and CDR2 YYDKDF (reference sequence). V gave up 0 bases and J gave up 4 bases, with 18 bases separating them. CD8+CD57+ cell expansion had been shown by flow cytometry in patients chosen for sequencing.

The genes are TRBV15 and TRBJ2-5, with D possibly being TRBD1 or TRBD2 (5 bases each). The receptor was derived from a human donor with aplastic anemia. Material for sequencing was sorted CD4+, CD8+, or CD8+CD57+ T cells (not recorded which) from PBMCs. CDR3 loop: CATSRDRDHKKGETQYF. DNA for the CDR3: TGTGCCACCAGCAGAGACAGGGACCACAAAAAGGGAGAGACCCAGTACTTC.